The rows below give T cell receptor beta chains drawn from one sample of a study of shared clonotypes between healthy human individuals. Repertoires were generated with immunoSEQ multiplex PCR, while TCRdb's copy carries only in-frame clones and drops some. The sample includes around 350,000 clones, more than 60% of them seen just once. Sequences were obtained from memory CD4+ T cells sorted from blood. These receptors all come from a young man in good health. Each CDR3 is given with its conserved first and last residue. Each record gives: J gene, clone size, V gene, D gene, CDR3 protein, CDR3 DNA. A D gene is named only where the DNA matches it firmly. For some rows the clone size is stated as once, few or many, or as a class when expanded; others skip it.

TRBJ2-1,few,TRBV11-2,TRBD2,CASSLASGWVNEQFF,TGTGCCAGCAGCTTGGCTAGCGGATGGGTAAATGAGCAGTTCTTC
TRBJ2-5,.,TRBV6-6,.,CASSYPQGGRETQYF,TGTGCCAGCAGTTACCCACAGGGGGGGAGAGAGACCCAGTACTTC
TRBJ2-3,few,TRBV7-3,.,CASSLEGLTDTQYF,TGTGCCAGCAGCTTAGAGGGCCTCACAGATACGCAGTATTTT
TRBJ1-1,.,TRBV28,.,CASIPDPPMRTEAFF,TGTGCCAGCATCCCCGATCCACCCATGAGGACTGAAGCTTTCTTT
TRBJ2-3,once,TRBV28,TRBD2,CASSFWSSGRAVDTQYF,TGTGCCAGCAGTTTTTGGTCTAGCGGGAGGGCCGTGGATACGCAGTATTTT
TRBJ1-2,.,TRBV28,.,CASSSRHGYTF,TGTGCCAGCAGTTCTCGCCATGGCTACACCTTC
TRBJ2-5,once,TRBV4-2,.,CASSQQNGVLETQYF,TGTGCCAGCAGCCAGCAAAATGGGGTTTTGGAGACCCAGTACTTC
TRBJ2-2,.,TRBV28,.,CASSLSHPVELFF,TGTGCCAGCAGTTTATCACACCCGGTAGAGCTGTTTTTT
TRBJ2-3,.,TRBV5-1,TRBD1,CASYRDRFTDTQYF,TGCGCCAGTTACCGGGACAGGTTCACAGATACGCAGTATTTT
TRBJ2-7,.,TRBV6-1,TRBD1,CASTELRDSPYEQYF,TGTGCCAGCACGGAGCTACGGGACAGCCCCTACGAGCAGTACTTC
TRBJ2-5,few,TRBV5-1,.,CASSLAGFAGETQYF,TGCGCCAGCAGCTTGGCCGGCTTCGCTGGGGAGACCCAGTACTTC
TRBJ2-1,.,TRBV23-1,.,CARVGAEGSYNEQFF,TGCGCCAGGGTAGGAGCGGAGGGCTCCTACAATGAGCAGTTCTTC
TRBJ1-1,.,TRBV11-2,TRBD1,CASSSADRGTSEAFF,TGTGCCAGCAGCTCTGCGGACAGGGGAACGAGTGAAGCTTTCTTT
TRBJ2-5,once,TRBV6-6,TRBD1,CASIGSTGEETQYF,TGTGCCAGCATTGGTTCGACAGGGGAAGAGACCCAGTACTTC
TRBJ1-2,.,TRBV9,.,CASSARGNYGYTF,TGTGCCAGCAGCGCCAGGGGTAACTATGGCTACACCTTC
TRBJ1-1,few,TRBV2,.,CASSEQGMNTEAFF,TGTGCCAGCAGTGAGCAGGGGATGAACACTGAAGCTTTCTTT
TRBJ1-4,.,TRBV7-9,.,CASYRVNVDEKLFF,TGTGCCAGTTACAGGGTAAATGTCGATGAAAAACTGTTTTTT
TRBJ2-7,.,TRBV27,.,CASSPGRQTNYEQYF,TGTGCCAGCAGTCCAGGCCGACAGACTAACTACGAGCAGTACTTC
TRBJ1-2,many,TRBV7-9,TRBD1,CASSAPGQDYGYTF,TGTGCCAGCAGCGCCCCCGGACAGGACTATGGCTACACCTTC
TRBJ2-5,.,TRBV5-6,TRBD2,CASSNPGLQETQYF,TGTGCCAGCAGCAACCCGGGACTACAAGAGACCCAGTACTTC
TRBJ2-5,.,TRBV30,.,CAWSPGGTRYF,TGTGCCTGGAGTCCCGGCGGGACCCGGTACTTC
TRBJ2-4,.,TRBV6-1,.,CASSEYPAQRAKNIQYF,TGTGCCAGCAGTGAATACCCGGCCCAGAGGGCCAAAAACATTCAGTACTTC
TRBJ1-4,once,TRBV5-6,.,CASSLLRDLNEKLFF,TGTGCCAGCAGCTTGCTTCGGGACCTGAATGAAAAACTGTTTTTT
TRBJ1-4,.,TRBV4-3,.,CASSQDPATNEKLFF,TGCGCCAGCAGCCAAGATCCCGCAACTAATGAAAAACTGTTTTTT
TRBJ2-3,.,TRBV15,.,CATSSDGLGSGDTQYF,TGTGCCACCAGCAGCGATGGGCTGGGGTCAGGAGATACGCAGTATTTT
TRBJ2-3,.,TRBV2,.,CASSESWSGRQYF,TGTGCCAGCAGTGAAAGTTGGTCGGGTAGGCAGTATTTT
TRBJ1-1,few,TRBV28,.,CASSTRGQNKRQKAFF,TGTGCCAGCAGTACGCGGGGACAAAACAAAAGACAAAAAGCTTTCTTT
TRBJ2-5,.,TRBV30,TRBD2,CAWSKGTSGRGETQYF,TGTGCCTGGAGCAAGGGAACTAGCGGGAGAGGAGAGACCCAGTACTTC
TRBJ2-7,few,TRBV7-2,.,CASSFGGLKNEQYF,TGTGCCAGCAGCTTCGGAGGGCTAAAAAACGAGCAGTACTTC
TRBJ2-5,.,TRBV2,TRBD1,CASTETGGDETQYF,TGTGCCAGCACCGAGACAGGGGGCGATGAGACCCAGTACTTC
TRBJ2-1,.,TRBV5-1,.,CASAPYLMGQPYNEQFF,TGCGCCAGCGCCCCCTATTTAATGGGTCAGCCATACAATGAGCAGTTCTTC
TRBJ2-5,.,TRBV5-1,TRBD1,CASSSMGQAEETQYF,TGCGCCAGCAGCTCGATGGGACAGGCCGAGGAGACCCAGTACTTC